These 19 T cell receptor beta chains share one sample of origin, sequenced in a study of T cell clonality in common variable immunodeficiency. The study, taken as a whole, reports: Reportedly, TCR beta sequences from common variable immunodeficiency showed fewer deletions and N-nucleotide insertions.

These receptors lack a known antigen. Method: immunoSEQ multiplex PCR; TCRdb's copy keeps in-frame clones and lacks some. Observed are about 26,000 clones, no singletons, with the top ten taking nearly 25%. The sample comprised peripheral blood mononuclear cells. All receptors come from a human donor with common variable immunodeficiency.

This clone was counted ten times or more. The observed sequence ends 3 residues before the CDR3 terminus, with the missing tail filled in from the germline J gene. The V call is TRBV19, the J call TRBJ1-2; maybe TRBD1 (5 bases). The length of the CDR3 is 12 residues. Looked up from germline, CDR1 is LNHDA and CDR2 is SQIVND (reference sequence). CDR3 DNA (partial): TGTGCCAGTAGTGAGACAGCGGGCGGC. Protein product: CASSETAGG. The CDR3 as a whole reads CASSETAGGYTF.

CDR3 DNA (partial): TGTGCCAGTAAAGGGACAGGGTCTCAGCCC. It translates to CASKGTGSQP. The full CDR3 protein reads CASKGTGSQPQHF. This rearrangement joins TRBV19 to TRBJ1-5, with 9 nucleotides matching TRBD1. The read gets to within 3 residues of the CDR3 end, and the germline J gene fills in the rest. The length of the CDR3 is 13 residues. Germline loops: CDR1 LNHDA, CDR2 SQIVND (reference sequence). V dropped 7 bases and J dropped 6; count of bases not matched to a gene: 4.

This clone was observed a handful of times. The read gets to within 3 residues of the CDR3 end, and the germline J gene fills in the rest. This sequence joins TRBV19 and TRBJ2-7, with D possibly being TRBD1 (5 bases). With 10 bases removed from V and 0 bases from J, the gap between germline ends came to 10 bases. This CDR3 spans 12 amino acids. Germline V CDR1 and CDR2: LNHDA, SQIVND (reference sequence). The part of the CDR3 DNA that was read is TGTGCCACCCGACAGCACTCCTACGAG. Amino acid sequence: CATRQHSYE. The whole CDR3 region reads CATRQHSYEQYF.

This clone was counted ten times or more. The CDR3 extends 3 residues past the end of the read, so its final part is completed from the germline J gene. The chain combines TRBV5-1 with TRBJ1-2, with 7 bases lining up with TRBD1. In germline, CDR1 is SGHRS, CDR2 YFSETQ. V dropped 4 bases and J dropped 6; count of bases not matched to a gene: 9. The CDR3 runs to 14 residues. The sequenced part of the CDR3 DNA is TGCGCCAGCAGCACGACAGGGATACAGAATGGC. This codes for CASSTTGIQNG. The whole CDR3 is CASSTTGIQNGYTF. Full variable domain (missing parts from reference TRBV5-1 and TRBJ1-2): KAGVTQTPRYLIKTRGQQVTLSCSPISGHRSVSWYQQTPGQGLQFLFEYFSETQRNKGNFPGRFSGRQFSNSRSEMNVSTLELGDSALYLCASSTTGIQNGYTFGSGTRLTVV.

Note on this clone: The missing CDR3 end, 3 residues past where the read stops, is filled in from the germline J gene. The J gene is TRBJ1-5, the V gene TRBV6-2 or TRBV6-3; 7 positions agree with TRBD1. This CDR3 spans 17 amino acids. With 0 bases clipped from V and 7 bases from J, the junction kept 12 bases outside the gene matches. In germline, CDR1 is MNHEY, CDR2 SVGEGT. CDR3 sequence: CASSYSSQGLVKQPQHF. CDR3 DNA, as far as it was read: TGTGCCAGCAGTTACTCATCACAGGGGCTCGTGAAGCAGCCC.

This clone showed up many times. The read falls 3 residues short of the CDR3 end, and the missing part is taken from the germline J gene. The chain employs TRBV18 and TRBJ1-1; D is undetermined. Trimming took 2 bases from V and 3 from J, leaving 13 bases between them. The CDR3 is 15 residues long. The germline V gene encodes CDR1 KGHSH and CDR2 LQKENI. CDR3: CASSPAAGSDTEAFF. The covered CDR3 bases are TGTGCCAGCTCACCAGCGGCGGGGAGCGACACTGAA. The complete variable domain, with remaining parts taken from reference TRBV18 and TRBJ1-1, reads NAGVMQNPRHLVRRRGQEARLRCSPMKGHSHVYWYRQLPEEGLKFMVYLQKENIIDESGMPKERFSAEFPKEGPSILRIQQVVRGDSAAYFCASSPAAGSDTEAFFGQGTRLTVV.

This clone was recorded at least ten times. The CDR3 extends 3 residues past the end of the read, so its final part is completed from the germline J gene. The chain recombines TRBV6-4 with TRBJ2-7; TRBD1 matches 7 bases. The CDR3 has 17 amino acids. The germline gives CDR1 MRHNA, CDR2 SNTAGT. V trimming: 2 bases; J trimming: 4 bases; junction bases outside the gene matches: 14. CDR3 protein: CASSDPQRQGPWYEQYF. The sequenced part of the CDR3 DNA is TGTGCCAGCAGTGACCCTCAAAGACAGGGCCCCTGGTACGAG.

This clone has at least ten counts. The read comes to an end 3 residues before the CDR3 does, leaving the germline J gene to fill in the end. The rearrangement joins TRBV5-1 to TRBJ2-7; D remains ambiguous. In germline, CDR1 is SGHRS, CDR2 YFSETQ. The germline V and J ends were trimmed by 1 base and 0 bases, with 8 bases remaining between them. The CDR3 length is 14 residues. The CDR3 loop reads CASSLRSSSYEQYF. The sequenced part of the CDR3 DNA is TGCGCCAGCAGCTTGCGTTCCAGCTCCTACGAG.

This clone was counted ten times or more. The read gets to within 3 residues of the CDR3 end, and the germline J gene fills in the rest. The genes are TRBV6-4 and TRBJ2-5; the match to TRBD1 covers 7 bases. This CDR3 comprises 13 residues. The V segment lost 2 bases and the J segment 4 bases; nucleotides outside the gene matches: 1. Germline CDR1 is MRHNA and CDR2 is SNTAGT. The sequenced part of the CDR3 DNA is TGTGCCAGCAGTGACCGGGACAGAGAGACC. Its translation: CASSDRDRET. The entire CDR3 is CASSDRDRETQYF.

This clone was observed many times. The read ends 3 residues before the CDR3 terminus; that terminus is restored from the germline J gene. The chain uses TRBV19 and TRBJ1-2; 7 bases align to TRBD1. This CDR3 has 14 amino acids. Germline V gene sequence: CDR1 LNHDA, CDR2 SQIVND (reference sequence). V lost 4 bases and J lost 3; bases outside the gene matches: 5. The part of the CDR3 DNA that was read is TGTGCCAGTAGTACCTGGGACAGTTACTATGGC. Amino acids: CASSTWDSYYG. The whole CDR3 protein is CASSTWDSYYGYTF.

On this clone: The read stops 3 residues short of the end of the CDR3; the missing end is completed from the germline J gene. This sample includes further DNA sequences coding for the same CDR3. The V call is TRBV6-2 or TRBV6-3, the J call TRBJ2-7; 9 bases are shared with TRBD1. CDR1 and CDR2 (germline): MNHEY, SVGEGT. The V segment lost 10 bases and the J segment 4 bases; nucleotides outside the gene matches: 14. The CDR3 consists of 15 residues. The CDR3 protein is CATYLIGTGSYEQYF. CDR3 DNA (partial): TGTGCCACCTACCTTATCGGGACAGGGTCGTACGAG.

To note about this clone: The read gets to within 3 residues of the CDR3 end, and the germline J gene fills in the rest. The chain carries TRBV29-1 and TRBJ2-1, with D possibly being TRBD1 (6 bases). From germline, CDR1 is SQVTM and CDR2 ANQGSEA. The CDR3 loop spans 14 amino acids. Trimming shortened V by 2 bases and J by 0 bases, and 8 bases separated the two germline ends. The CDR3 here is CSVETGSSYNEQFF. Partial CDR3 DNA: TGCAGCGTTGAAACAGGGAGCTCCTACAATGAG.

Ten or more counts support this clone. Sequencing ends 3 residues short of the CDR3 end; the germline J gene provides the rest. The chain uses TRBV5-1 and TRBJ1-2; TRBD1 matches at 9 bases. The germline gives CDR1 SGHRS, CDR2 YFSETQ. V lost 0 bases, J lost 6 bases, and 3 bases stayed unmatched. This CDR3 contains 14 residues. The CDR3 DNA, read in part, is TGCGCCAGCAGCTTGGCCTGGGACAGGGATGGC. Translated, it gives CASSLAWDRDG. The whole CDR3 sequence is CASSLAWDRDGYTF.

This clone was detected many times. The CDR3 end lies 3 residues beyond the end of the read and is filled in from the germline J gene. The chain couples TRBV19 to TRBJ2-1; the match to TRBD2 covers 10 bases. The CDR3 is 17 residues long. The J segment lost 0 bases and the V segment lost 0 bases, leaving 2 bases of the junction unmatched. In germline, CDR1 is LNHDA, CDR2 SQIVND (reference sequence). The CDR3: CASSIDIAGGSYNEQFF. CDR3 DNA, as far as it was read: TGTGCCAGTAGTATAGACATAGCGGGAGGCTCCTACAATGAG.

The table lists this clone with many counts. The sequence runs out 3 residues before the end of the CDR3; the remainder is reconstructed from the germline J gene. This chain joins TRBV7-2 and TRBJ1-2; a weak D match, TRBD1 (5 bases). The CDR3 has 15 amino acids. Germline CDR1 and CDR2: SGHTA and FQGNSA. V lost 0 bases and J lost 6, with 14 bases in between. The DNA read from the CDR3 is TGTGCCAGCAGCTTAGCGCCAGGGCCGGAGGATGGC. Its translation is CASSLAPGPEDG. The complete CDR3 reads CASSLAPGPEDGYTF.

This clone was detected many times. The read terminates 3 residues ahead of where the CDR3 ends, so the germline J gene completes it. The V call is TRBV6-2 or TRBV6-3, the J call TRBJ1-1, with D possibly matching TRBD1 (5 bases). The germline gives CDR1 MNHEY, CDR2 SVGEGT. Trimming removed 6 bases from V and 0 bases from J, with 14 bases in between. The CDR3 spans 15 residues. The sequenced part of the CDR3 DNA is TGTGCCAGCAGCCCCCACCGACAGCTGAACACTGAA. Amino acids: CASSPHRQLNTE. The full-length CDR3 reads as CASSPHRQLNTEAFF.

Turning to this clone: The read gets to within 3 residues of the CDR3 end, and the germline J gene fills in the rest. The V gene is TRBV2, the J gene TRBJ2-7; 9 nucleotides align to TRBD2. Germline loops: CDR1 SNHLY, CDR2 FYNNEI. The V segment lost 6 bases and the J segment 6 bases; nucleotides outside the gene matches: 9. The CDR3 length is 14 residues. CDR3 DNA, as far as it was read: TGTGCCAGCAGCGGTAGCGGGAGTGGGGGCGAG. Translating gives CASSGSGSGGE. The whole CDR3 region reads CASSGSGSGGEQYF.

This clone was recorded a few times. The sequence runs out 3 residues before the end of the CDR3; the remainder is reconstructed from the germline J gene. The chain employs TRBV6-2 or TRBV6-3 and TRBJ1-2; 8 bases are shared with TRBD1. V gave up 4 bases and J gave up 6 bases; unmatched junction bases: 10. This CDR3 comprises 15 residues. In germline, CDR1 is MNHEY, CDR2 SVGEGT. The CDR3: CASSLQGGTADGYTF. CDR3 bases read: TGTGCCAGCAGTTTACAGGGGGGAACTGCGGATGGC.

In this sample, this clone turned up a few times. CDR3 loop: CASSSGQGYSPLHF. Incomplete CDR3 DNA: TGTGCCAGCAGCTCGGGACAGGGGTACTCACCC. The rearrangement links TRBV7-2 to TRBJ1-6; the match to TRBD1 covers 10 bases. The CDR3 end is not reached by the read, which stops 3 residues before it; the germline J gene fills it in. The length of the CDR3 is 14 residues. The V gene end was trimmed by 4 bases and the J gene end by 10 bases; junction bases not matched to a gene: 4. The germline CDR1 and CDR2 sequences are SGHTA and FQGNSA.